Shown below are 27 T cell receptor beta chains from a single sample sequenced in a study of blood T cells in healthy people across ages. The second PCR ran about 6 to 12 cycles with a sample-barcoded 5' primer and J-beta primers. TCRdb analysed the 5' RACE reads with MiXCR anew, one entry per CDR3 protein. Of over a million distinct CDR3 sequences listed, 40% to 55% are singletons. Material for sequencing was blood. The receptors derive from a woman aged 55-70 years in good health.

This clonotype is a singleton in its sample. A much larger clone is a single base away; this may be a read error. The chain couples TRBV7-2 to TRBJ2-5; the match to TRBD2 covers 16 bases. The J call may be in error: the DNA end matches TRBJ2-7 better. Germline V gene lookup returns CDR1 SGHTA and CDR2 FQGNSA. The CDR3 length is 16 residues. The CDR3 coding sequence is TGTGCCAGCAGCTTAGATGGGACTAGCGGGAGGGACGAGCAGTACTTC. Its translation is CASSLDGTSGRDEQYF.

To note about this clonotype: With a much larger clone just one base away, this may be a read error. The chain has TRBV2 and TRBJ2-7; D gene uncertain. The CDR3 loop spans 14 amino acids. CDR1 is SNHLY, CDR2 FYNNEI, per germline. Trimming stripped 4 bases from V and 2 bases from J, with 12 bases between. CDR3 sequence (DNA): TGTGCCAGCAGTGGTGGCAGCAGACCCTACGAGCAGTACTTC. It specifies CASSGGSRPYEQYF.

The chain has TRBV20-1 and TRBJ2-2; no clear D. This CDR3 has 16 residues. Germline-derived CDR1 and CDR2 are DFQATT and SNEGSKA (reference sequence). Trimming took 3 bases from V and 3 from J, leaving 17 bases between them. The CDR3: CSASMRQLVDTGELFF. As DNA, the CDR3 is TGCAGTGCTAGTATGCGGCAACTCGTGGACACCGGGGAGCTGTTTTTT.

The table lists this clonotype with a few counts. The rearrangement links TRBV6-6 to TRBJ2-7; D assignment may be TRBD1 or TRBD2 (5 bases each). The V and J ends lost 4 bases and 1 base respectively, with 8 bases between them. This CDR3 spans 13 amino acids. Germline-derived CDR1 and CDR2 are MNHNY and SVGAGI (reference sequence). CDR3 in amino acids: CASSSGASYEQYF. CDR3 nucleotide sequence: TGTGCCAGCAGTTCCGGGGCTTCCTACGAGCAGTACTTC.

The chain carries TRBV10-3 and TRBJ2-7; TRBD1 or TRBD2 may be the D gene (5 bases each). This CDR3 spans 14 amino acids. Trimming stripped 6 bases from V and 5 bases from J, with 17 bases between. CDR1 and CDR2 (germline): ENHRY, SYGVKD. CDR3 region: CAISYRDGPDEQYF. The CDR3 DNA reads as TGTGCCATCAGCTACCGGGACGGACCTGACGAGCAGTACTTC.

The chain recombines TRBV29-1 with TRBJ1-1; TRBD1 is a possible D gene (6 bases). Trimming took 7 bases from V and 0 from J, leaving 15 bases between them. The germline gives CDR1 SQVTM, CDR2 ANQGSEA. This CDR3 is 14 amino acids long. The CDR3 sequence is CSAQGSRLNTEAFF. The DNA of the CDR3 is TGCAGCGCCCAGGGGTCCCGACTGAACACTGAAGCTTTCTTT.

The chain employs TRBV29-1 and TRBJ2-7; the D is unclear. TRBJ2-5 matches the DNA end more closely, so the J call is doubtful. The V gene's germline CDR1 is SQVTM and CDR2 ANQGSEA. This CDR3 is 11 amino acids long. CDR3: CSVVPPRTQYF. CDR3 in DNA: TGCAGCGTTGTTCCCCCCAGGACCCAGTACTTC.

This rearrangement joins TRBV18 to TRBJ2-6, with no clear D. There are 16 residues in the CDR3. Trimming left V 0 bases short and J 0 bases short, with 6 bases between. Germline CDR1 is KGHSH and CDR2 is LQKENI. In nucleotides, the CDR3 is TGTGCCAGCTCACCACCGGCTCTCTCTGGGGCCAACGTCCTGACTTTC. Protein product: CASSPPALSGANVLTF.

V gene TRBV10-3 combines with J gene TRBJ1-5; D uncertain. This CDR3 is 15 amino acids long. V was cut by 6 bases and J by 0 bases, with 12 bases left in between. Germline assignment: CDR1 ENHRY and CDR2 SYGVKD. CDR3 amino acids: CAISAVGPSNQPQHF. The CDR3 DNA reads TGTGCCATCAGCGCCGTAGGGCCTAGCAATCAGCCCCAGCATTTT.

The gene calls are TRBV30 and TRBJ2-5; no definite D call. Trimming pared 1 base from V and 1 base from J, leaving 7 bases between. The germline V gene has CDR1 GTSNPN and CDR2 SVGIG (reference sequence). CDR3 length: 13 residues. CDR3 protein: CAWSAGFQETQYF. The CDR3 DNA reads as TGTGCCTGGAGTGCAGGATTCCAAGAGACCCAGTACTTC.

To note about this clonotype: The germline gene is not matched at one end of the junction; a read error may be the cause. CDR3 region: CASNKAGSSYGQYF. The CDR3, as DNA: TGTGCCAGCAATAAAGCGGGGAGCTCCTACGGGCAGTACTTC. The gene calls are TRBV2 and TRBJ2-7; 7 bases are shared with TRBD2. This CDR3 is built from 14 residues. Per germline, CDR1 SNHLY and CDR2 FYNNEI. The variable domain in full, with the rest retrieved from reference TRBV2 and TRBJ2-7, is EPEVTQTPSHQVTQMGQEVILRCVPISNHLYFYWYRQILGQKVEFLVSFYNNEISEKSEIFDDQFSVERPDGSNFTLKIRSTKLEDSAMYFCASNKAGSSYGQYFGPGTRLTVT.

This chain joins TRBV20-1 and TRBJ1-2; D unresolved. V was cut by 0 bases and J by 8 bases, with 16 bases left in between. CDR1 is DFQATT and CDR2 is SNEGSKA in the germline V gene (reference sequence). The CDR3 runs 14 residues. The CDR3: CSARDLRYSTGYTF. The CDR3 region has the DNA TGCAGTGCTAGAGATCTGCGTTACAGTACGGGCTACACCTTC.

About this clonotype itself: One end of the junction varies from germline; a read error may be responsible. The chain carries TRBV10-1 and TRBJ2-1, with 11 bases aligning to TRBD2. The length of the CDR3 is 16 residues. CDR1 and CDR2 from the germline V gene are WNHNN and SYGVQD (reference sequence). The CDR3 DNA reads TGCGCCAGCGGTGAGATAGCGGGAGGGCTATACAATGAGCAGTTCTTC. It specifies CASGEIAGGLYNEQFF.

This clonotype appeared a few times. The chain combines TRBV27 with TRBJ2-7; 8 bases match TRBD1. J lost 3 bases, V lost 8 bases, and 12 bases had no gene match. The CDR3 has 15 amino acids. CDR1 and CDR2 from the germline V gene are MNHEY and SMNVEV (reference sequence). The CDR3 coding sequence is TGTGCCAGCCGGCGAGGGGGACAGGCATTCTACGAGCAGTACTTC. Its protein product is CASRRGGQAFYEQYF.

This chain links TRBV5-1 with TRBJ2-3; 7 bases are shared with TRBD2. This CDR3 is 15 amino acids long. Losses at the gene ends were 1 base for V and 4 bases for J; bases not matched to a gene: 6. Germline values: CDR1 SGHRS, CDR2 YFSETQ. This chain's CDR3 is CASSLSSSGADTQYF. CDR3 bases: TGCGCCAGCAGCTTGTCCTCTAGCGGTGCAGATACGCAGTATTTT.

The chain employs TRBV10-3 and TRBJ1-4; no reliable D call. Trimming shortened V by 6 bases and J by 8 bases, and 13 bases separated the two germline ends. The CDR3 has 13 amino acids. Germline V gives CDR1 ENHRY, CDR2 SYGVKD. CDR3 residues: CAIRGVSSEKLFF. As DNA, the CDR3 is TGTGCCATCAGGGGAGTGAGCTCGGAAAAACTGTTTTTT.

This clonotype was observed a handful of times. The chain carries TRBV11-2 and TRBJ2-1; D not certain. The CDR3 runs to 15 residues. The germline V gene encodes CDR1 SGHAT and CDR2 FQNNGV. Trimming cost V 2 bases and J 2 bases, with 10 bases left between them. The CDR3 reads CASSLNAIPYNEQFF. DNA for the CDR3: TGTGCCAGCAGCTTAAATGCTATACCCTACAATGAGCAGTTCTTC.

On this clonotype: The junction departs from the called germline gene at one end, perhaps through a read error. This CDR3 reads CNAKGLSSGANVLTF. The CDR3 region has the DNA TGCAATGCTAAAGGACTGAGCTCTGGGGCCAACGTCCTGACTTTC. The J gene is TRBJ2-6, the V gene TRBV20-1; D perhaps matches TRBD2 (5 bases). Germline-derived CDR1 and CDR2 are DFQATT and SNEGSKA (reference sequence). The CDR3 is 15 amino acids.

In its sample, this clonotype was seen a few times. J is TRBJ2-1 and V is TRBV7-2; TRBD2 aligns across 8 bases. V was clipped by 6 bases and J by 9 bases; unmatched bases: 16. The germline CDR1 and CDR2 sequences are SGHTA and FQGNSA. This CDR3 spans 16 amino acids. This CDR3 reads CASRRLAGGLLREQFF. DNA for the CDR3: TGTGCCAGCAGGCGCTTGGCGGGAGGCCTCCTCCGTGAGCAGTTCTTC.

The rearrangement uses TRBV3-1 and TRBJ1-1; D not resolved. The CDR3 is 13 amino acids. Trimming shortened V by 1 base and J by 4 bases, and 7 bases separated the two germline ends. Germline V CDR1 and CDR2: LGHDT, YNNKEL (reference sequence). CDR3 residues: CASSQVAGTEAFF. The DNA for the CDR3 is TGTGCCAGCAGCCAAGTGGCAGGCACTGAAGCTTTCTTT.

To note about this clonotype: This may come from a read error, since a much larger clone is one base off. This sequence joins TRBV6-1 and TRBJ2-5, with 7 bases matching TRBD1. The V gene's germline CDR1 is MNHNS and CDR2 SASEGT. The CDR3 has 14 amino acids. Unmatched junction bases numbered 5, after V lost 3 bases and J lost 4 bases. In nucleotides, the CDR3 is TGTGCCAGCAGTGATAGCGAGGGGGCAGAGACCCAGTACTTC. This translates into CASSDSEGAETQYF.

This clonotype has just a few counts. V gene TRBV5-1 combines with J gene TRBJ2-1, with 7 bases aligning to TRBD1. CDR3 length equals 16 residues. Germline V lookup: CDR1 SGHRS, CDR2 YFSETQ. The V segment lost 4 bases and the J segment 3 bases; nucleotides outside the gene matches: 10. CDR3 region: CASSPWTGVGYNEQFF. The CDR3 DNA follows: TGCGCCAGCAGCCCGTGGACAGGAGTGGGCTACAATGAGCAGTTCTTC.

The chain uses TRBV10-2 and TRBJ2-1; no definite D call. Germline-derived CDR1 and CDR2 are WSHSY and SAAADI. The V and J ends lost 5 bases and 7 bases respectively, with 15 bases between them. This CDR3 contains 14 residues. CDR3 DNA sequence: TGCGCCAGCAGTCATCCGAATAATAGGAATGAGCAGTTCTTC. Protein: CASSHPNNRNEQFF.

This chain uses TRBV27 with TRBJ1-2; D is uncertain. Trimming took 1 base from V and 0 from J, leaving 18 bases between them. This CDR3 is built from 18 residues. Germline CDR1 reads MNHEY; CDR2 reads SMNVEV (reference sequence). CDR3 residues: CASSLWGGSEVTNYGYTF. The CDR3 bases are TGTGCCAGCAGTTTATGGGGAGGCAGTGAAGTCACTAACTATGGCTACACCTTC.

The V and J genes are TRBV20-1 and TRBJ2-1; TRBD2 agrees at 7 bases. Germline assignment: CDR1 DFQATT and CDR2 SNEGSKA (reference sequence). CDR3 size: 13 residues. With V trimmed by 7 bases and J by 9 bases, 12 bases remained unmatched. In nucleotides, the CDR3 is TGCAGTGGACTAGCCGGAGGGCCCTTTGAGCAGTTCTTC. Translating gives CSGLAGGPFEQFF.

This clonotype was seen a few times. The chain has TRBV28 and TRBJ2-4, with 7 bases fitting TRBD1. Germline V gene data show CDR1 as MDHEN and CDR2 as SYDVKM. CDR3 length: 13 amino acids. V gave up 2 bases and J gave up 7 bases; unmatched junction bases: 2. The CDR3: CASSLGTENIQYF. CDR3 sequence (DNA): TGTGCCAGCAGTTTAGGGACAGAGAACATTCAGTACTTC.

This chain uses TRBV9 with TRBJ2-1; either TRBD1 or TRBD2 may fit D (5 bases each). Germline CDR1 and CDR2: SGDLS and YYNGEE. The length of the CDR3 is 18 residues. V was shortened by 0 bases and J by 8 bases, with 24 bases between the two germline ends. The CDR3 here is CASSVATRDHTSWDEQFF. DNA of the CDR3: TGTGCCAGCAGCGTAGCTACTCGGGACCATACCTCTTGGGATGAGCAGTTCTTC. Supplemented by reference TRBV9 and TRBJ2-1, the full variable domain reads DSGVTQTPKHLITATGQRVTLRCSPRSGDLSVYWYQQSLDQGLQFLIQYYNGEERAKGNILERFSAQQFPDLHSELNLSSLELGDSALYFCASSVATRDHTSWDEQFFGPGTRLTVL.